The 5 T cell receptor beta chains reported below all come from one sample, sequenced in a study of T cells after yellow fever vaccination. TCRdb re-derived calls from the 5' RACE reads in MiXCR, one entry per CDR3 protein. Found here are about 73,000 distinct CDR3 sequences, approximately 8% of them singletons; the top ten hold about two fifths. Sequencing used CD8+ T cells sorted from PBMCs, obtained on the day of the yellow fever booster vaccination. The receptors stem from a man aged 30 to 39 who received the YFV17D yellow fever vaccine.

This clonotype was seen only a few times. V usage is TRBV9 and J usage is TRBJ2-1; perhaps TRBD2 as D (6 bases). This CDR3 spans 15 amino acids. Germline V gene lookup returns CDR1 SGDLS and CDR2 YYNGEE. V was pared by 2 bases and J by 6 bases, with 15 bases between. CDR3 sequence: CASSVEGDTPNEQFF. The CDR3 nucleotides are TGTGCCAGCAGCGTGGAGGGAGACACCCCCAATGAGCAGTTCTTC.

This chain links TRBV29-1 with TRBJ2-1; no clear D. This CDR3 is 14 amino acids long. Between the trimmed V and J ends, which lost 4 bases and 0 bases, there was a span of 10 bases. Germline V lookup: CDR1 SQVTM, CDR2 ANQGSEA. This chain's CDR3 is CSVGSEGSYNEQFF. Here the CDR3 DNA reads TGCAGCGTTGGTTCTGAAGGCTCCTACAATGAGCAGTTCTTC.

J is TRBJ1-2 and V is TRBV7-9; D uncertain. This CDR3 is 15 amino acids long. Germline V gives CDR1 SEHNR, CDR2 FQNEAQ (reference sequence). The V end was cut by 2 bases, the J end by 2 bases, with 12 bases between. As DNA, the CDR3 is TGTGCCAGCAGCTTATCTACGACCGACAACTATGGCTACACCTTC. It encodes CASSLSTTDNYGYTF.

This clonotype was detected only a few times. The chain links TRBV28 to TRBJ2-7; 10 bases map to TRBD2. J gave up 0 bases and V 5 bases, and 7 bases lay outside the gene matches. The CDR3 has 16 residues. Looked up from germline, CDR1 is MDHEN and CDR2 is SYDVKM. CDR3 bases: TGTGCCAGCAGTCCGCCGACTAGCGGGTTCTCCTACGAGCAGTACTTC. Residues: CASSPPTSGFSYEQYF. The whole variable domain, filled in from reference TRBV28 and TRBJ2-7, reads DVKVTQSSRYLVKRTGEKVFLECVQDMDHENMFWYRQDPGLGLRLIYFSYDVKMKEKGDIPEGYSVSREKKERFSLILESASTNQTSMYLCASSPPTSGFSYEQYFGPGTRLTVT.

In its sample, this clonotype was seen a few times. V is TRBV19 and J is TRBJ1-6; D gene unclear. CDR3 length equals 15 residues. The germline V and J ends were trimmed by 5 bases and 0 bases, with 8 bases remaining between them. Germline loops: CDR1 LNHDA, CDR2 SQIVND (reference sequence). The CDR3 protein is CASSSAASYNSPLHF. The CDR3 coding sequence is TGTGCCAGTAGTTCGGCGGCCTCCTATAATTCACCCCTCCACTTT.